This TCR beta chain derives from a study of Ad26.COV2.S vaccination and SARS-CoV-2 variants. Study-wide results and caveats: There was reportedly substantial breadth in spike-specific CD8+ and CD4+ T cell responses after vaccination. Individuals receiving vaccine had higher spike-specific TCR breadth than placebo recipients did.

Treatment: 15 to 20 received Ad26.COV2.S at low or high dose, single or two shots; 5 received placebo; per-sample allocation not given. Specimens were obtained on day 63 following the first vaccine or placebo injection. Comments on this clone: Its antigen is undetermined. The identical CDR3 is also encoded by other nucleotide sequences in the sample.

TCRdb's copy holds only in-frame clones and misses some; the assay was immunoSEQ multiplex PCR. In the table there are a few hundred thousand clones, 90% of which are singletons. V was trimmed by 1 base and J by 5 bases, leaving 2 bases between them. Germline V gene data show CDR1 as LGHDT and CDR2 as YNNKEL (reference sequence). The CDR3 contains 11 residues. This specimen was peripheral blood, taken in a trial of Ad26.COV2.S vaccine versus placebo. The sequence came from a person between 18 and 59 years old who received the Ad26.COV2.S COVID-19 vaccine or a placebo. The chain recombines TRBV3-1 (or the pseudogene TRBV3-2) with TRBJ2-5, with D hard to call. CDR3 region: CASSQGETQYF. CDR3 DNA: TGTGCCAGCAGCCAAGGGGAGACCCAGTACTTC.